Following are 6 T cell receptor beta chains from one sample sequenced in a study of T cell responses to AZD1222 COVID-19 vaccine. Produced via immunoSEQ multiplex PCR; TCRdb's table is partial and in-frame only. The sample includes around 120,000 clones, about 90% of them seen just once. The material sequenced was peripheral blood, taken on day 0 of AZD1222 vaccination. The receptors stem from an adult in good health.

V gene TRBV7-9 combines with J gene TRBJ2-7; D is perhaps TRBD2 (6 bases). Germline assignment: CDR1 SEHNR and CDR2 FQNEAQ (reference sequence). The CDR3 has 13 residues. Deletions cut 3 bases from V and 6 bases from J, with 12 bases between. The CDR3 coding sequence is TGTGCCAGCAGCTTCGGGGGAGTAGGCGAGCAGTACTTC. Translated, it gives CASSFGGVGEQYF.

The chain employs TRBV6-2 or TRBV6-3 and TRBJ1-1; no definite D call. The CDR3 totals 15 residues. V was shortened by 0 bases and J by 1 base, with 9 bases between the two germline ends. CDR1 and CDR2 (germline): MNHEY, SVGEGT. The CDR3 spells CASSYSAPGNTEAFF. In DNA, the CDR3 is TGTGCCAGCAGTTACTCGGCCCCCGGGAACACTGAAGCTTTCTTT.

This chain links TRBV6-5 with TRBJ1-3, with D unclear. Trimming took 4 bases from V and 0 from J, leaving 13 bases between them. Per the germline V gene, CDR1 is MNHEY and CDR2 is SVGAGI. The CDR3 covers 16 residues. The CDR3 reads CASSSHLRNSGNTIYF. The CDR3 nucleotides read TGTGCCAGCAGTTCACATCTAAGGAACTCTGGAAACACCATATATTTT.

The chain carries TRBV5-6 and TRBJ1-3, with D unresolved. The V and J ends lost 1 base and 0 bases respectively, with 5 bases between them. Germline V gene sequence: CDR1 SGHDT, CDR2 YYEEEE. CDR3 length: 14 amino acids. The CDR3 loop is CASSLSVSGNTIYF. The DNA of the CDR3 is TGTGCCAGCAGCTTGAGTGTCTCTGGAAACACCATATATTTT.

The chain uses TRBV10-2 and TRBJ2-1, with 8 bases that match TRBD2. Germline values: CDR1 WSHSY, CDR2 SAAADI. The CDR3 runs 14 residues. The ends lost 3 bases at V and 4 bases at J; junction bases unmatched: 2. The DNA of the CDR3 is TGCGCCAGCAGTGACCTAGCGGGTTACAATGAGCAGTTCTTC. It is translated as CASSDLAGYNEQFF.

This chain uses TRBV27 with TRBJ1-1, with 9 bases matching TRBD1. The CDR3 is made up of 16 amino acids. V was pared by 4 bases and J by 1 base, with 7 bases of the junction left unmatched. From germline, CDR1 is MNHEY and CDR2 SMNVEV (reference sequence). The CDR3 coding sequence is TGTGCCAGCAGTTCACAGACAGGGGGGAAGAACACTGAAGCTTTCTTT. It encodes CASSSQTGGKNTEAFF.